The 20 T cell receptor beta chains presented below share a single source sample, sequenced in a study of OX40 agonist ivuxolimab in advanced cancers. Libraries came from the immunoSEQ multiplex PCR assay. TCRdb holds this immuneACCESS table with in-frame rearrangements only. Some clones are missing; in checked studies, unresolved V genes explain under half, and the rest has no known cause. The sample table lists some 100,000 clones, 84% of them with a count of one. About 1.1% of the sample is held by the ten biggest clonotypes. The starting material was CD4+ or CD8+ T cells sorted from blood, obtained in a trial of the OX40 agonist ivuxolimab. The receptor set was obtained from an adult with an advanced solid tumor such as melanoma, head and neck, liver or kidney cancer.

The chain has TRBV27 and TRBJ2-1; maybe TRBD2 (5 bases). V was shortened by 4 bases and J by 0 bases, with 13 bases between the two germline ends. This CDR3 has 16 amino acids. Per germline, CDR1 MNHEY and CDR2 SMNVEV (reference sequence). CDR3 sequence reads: CASSSQEASSYNEQFF. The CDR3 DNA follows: TGTGCCAGCAGTTCCCAGGAGGCAAGCTCCTACAATGAGCAGTTCTTC.

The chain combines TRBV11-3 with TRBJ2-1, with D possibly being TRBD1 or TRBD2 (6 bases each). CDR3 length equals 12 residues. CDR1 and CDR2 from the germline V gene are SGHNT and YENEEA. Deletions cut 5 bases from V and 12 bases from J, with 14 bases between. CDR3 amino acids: CASSKQGLGQFF. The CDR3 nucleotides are TGTGCCAGCAGCAAACAGGGACTGGGGCAGTTCTTC.

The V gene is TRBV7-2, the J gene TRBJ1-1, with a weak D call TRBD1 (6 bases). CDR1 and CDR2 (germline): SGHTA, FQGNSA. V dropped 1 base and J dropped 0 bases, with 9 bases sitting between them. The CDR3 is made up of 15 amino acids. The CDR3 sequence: CASSLVGTLNTEAFF. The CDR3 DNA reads TGTGCCAGCAGCTTAGTCGGGACACTGAACACTGAAGCTTTCTTT.

The CDR3 region has the DNA TGTGCCAGCAGTGAGGCAGTTACTAATGAAAAACTGTTTTTT. Residues: CASSEAVTNEKLFF. The chain couples TRBV25-1 to TRBJ1-4; D gene uncertain. There are 14 residues in the CDR3. V dropped 3 bases and J dropped 2 bases, with 7 bases sitting between them. Germline assignment: CDR1 MGHDK and CDR2 SYGVNS.

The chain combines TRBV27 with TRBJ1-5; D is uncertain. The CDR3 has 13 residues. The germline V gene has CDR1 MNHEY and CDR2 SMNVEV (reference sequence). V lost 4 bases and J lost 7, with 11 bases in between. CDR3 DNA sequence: TGTGCCAGCAGTTCCTCCATTGGGCAGCCCCAGCATTTT. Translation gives CASSSSIGQPQHF.

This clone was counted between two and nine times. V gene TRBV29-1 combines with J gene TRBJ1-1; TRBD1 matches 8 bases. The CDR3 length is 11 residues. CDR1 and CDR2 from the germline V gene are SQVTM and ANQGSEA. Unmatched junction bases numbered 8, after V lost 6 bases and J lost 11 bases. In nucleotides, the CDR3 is TGCAGCGTCGCTGGACAGGGTTCGGCTTTCTTT. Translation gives CSVAGQGSAFF.

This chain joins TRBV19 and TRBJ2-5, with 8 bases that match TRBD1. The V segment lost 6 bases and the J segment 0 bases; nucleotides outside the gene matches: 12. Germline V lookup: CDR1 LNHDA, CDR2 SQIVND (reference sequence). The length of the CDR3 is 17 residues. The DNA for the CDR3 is TGTGCCAGTAGCCAGACAGGGGCCCTATCGTACCAAGAGACCCAGTACTTC. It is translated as CASSQTGALSYQETQYF.

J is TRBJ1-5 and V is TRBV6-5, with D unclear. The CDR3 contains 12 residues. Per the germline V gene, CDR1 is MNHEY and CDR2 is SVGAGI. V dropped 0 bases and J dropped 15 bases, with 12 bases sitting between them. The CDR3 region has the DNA TGTGCCAGCAGTTACTCGATGTGGCCCTCGCATTTT. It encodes CASSYSMWPSHF.

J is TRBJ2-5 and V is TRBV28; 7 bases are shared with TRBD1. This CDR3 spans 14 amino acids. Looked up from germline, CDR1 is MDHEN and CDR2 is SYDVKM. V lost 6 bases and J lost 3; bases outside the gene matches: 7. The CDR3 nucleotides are TGTGCCAGCAGGCGGTCCGGGACAGAAGAGACCCAGTACTTC. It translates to CASRRSGTEETQYF.

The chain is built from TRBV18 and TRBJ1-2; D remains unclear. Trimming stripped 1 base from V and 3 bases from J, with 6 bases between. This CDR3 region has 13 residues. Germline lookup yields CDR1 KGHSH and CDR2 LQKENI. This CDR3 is CASSPRGDYGYTF. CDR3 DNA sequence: TGTGCCAGCTCACCACGCGGGGACTATGGCTACACCTTC.

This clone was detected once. CDR3 amino acids: CASSSRGSDTGELFF. The CDR3 region has the DNA TGTGCCAGCAGCTCCAGGGGGTCGGACACCGGGGAGCTGTTTTTT. The genes are TRBV7-8 and TRBJ2-2, with 7 bases fitting TRBD1. CDR3 length: 15 residues. The germline V gene encodes CDR1 SGHVS and CDR2 FQNEAQ. J was trimmed by 3 bases and V by 4 bases; bases with no gene match: 5.

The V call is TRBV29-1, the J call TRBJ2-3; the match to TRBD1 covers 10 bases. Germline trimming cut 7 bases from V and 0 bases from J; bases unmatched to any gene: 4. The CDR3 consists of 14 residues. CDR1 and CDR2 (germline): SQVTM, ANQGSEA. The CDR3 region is CSGDRGLSTDTQYF. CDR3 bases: TGCAGCGGGGACAGGGGACTCAGCACAGATACGCAGTATTTT.

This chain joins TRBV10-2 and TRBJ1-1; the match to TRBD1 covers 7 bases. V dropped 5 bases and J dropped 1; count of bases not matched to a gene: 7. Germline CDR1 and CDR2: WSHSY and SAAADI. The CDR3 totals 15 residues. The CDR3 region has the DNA TGCGCCAGCAGTCTTACAGGGGTAGGGAACACTGAAGCTTTCTTT. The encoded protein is CASSLTGVGNTEAFF.

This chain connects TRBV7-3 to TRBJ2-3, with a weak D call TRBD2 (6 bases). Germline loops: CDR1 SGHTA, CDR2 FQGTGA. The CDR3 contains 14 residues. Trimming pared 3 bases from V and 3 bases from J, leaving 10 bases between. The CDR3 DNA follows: TGTGCCAGCAGCTTGGGACTCGCAACAGATACGCAGTATTTT. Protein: CASSLGLATDTQYF.

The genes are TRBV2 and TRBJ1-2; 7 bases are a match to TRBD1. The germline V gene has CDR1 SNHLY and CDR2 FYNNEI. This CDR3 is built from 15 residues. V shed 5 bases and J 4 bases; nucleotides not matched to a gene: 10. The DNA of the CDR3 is TGTGCCAGCAGTAAAGATGGGACAGTCAGCTATGGCTACACCTTC. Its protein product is CASSKDGTVSYGYTF.

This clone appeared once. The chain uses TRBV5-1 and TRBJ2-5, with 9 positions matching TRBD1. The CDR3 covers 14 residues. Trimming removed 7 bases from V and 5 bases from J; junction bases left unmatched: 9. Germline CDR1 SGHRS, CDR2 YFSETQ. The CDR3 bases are TGCGCCAGCCGCAGCACAGGGGGCAGGGAGACCCAGTACTTC. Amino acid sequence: CASRSTGGRETQYF.

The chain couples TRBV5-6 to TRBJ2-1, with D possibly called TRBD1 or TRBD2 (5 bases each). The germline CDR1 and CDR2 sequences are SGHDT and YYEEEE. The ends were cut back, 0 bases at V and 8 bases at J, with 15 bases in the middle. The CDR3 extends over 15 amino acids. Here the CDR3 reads CASSLVGRNLDEQFF. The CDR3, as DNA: TGTGCCAGCAGCTTGGTGGGACGGAATTTGGATGAGCAGTTCTTC.

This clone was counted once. CDR3 sequence reads: CASSIQGQGNTIYF. In DNA form, the CDR3 reads TGTGCCAGCAGCATACAGGGTCAGGGAAACACCATATATTTT. V is TRBV7-2 and J is TRBJ1-3; tentative D call: TRBD1 (6 bases). The germline V gene encodes CDR1 SGHTA and CDR2 FQGNSA. Trimming removed 5 bases from V and 4 bases from J, with 12 bases in between. This CDR3 region has 14 residues.

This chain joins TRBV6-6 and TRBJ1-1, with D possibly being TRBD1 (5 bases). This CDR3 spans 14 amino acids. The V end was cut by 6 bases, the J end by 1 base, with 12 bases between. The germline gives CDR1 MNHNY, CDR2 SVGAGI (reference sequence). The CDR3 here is CASSKQEGNTEAFF. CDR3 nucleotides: TGTGCCAGCAGCAAACAGGAGGGGAACACTGAAGCTTTCTTT.

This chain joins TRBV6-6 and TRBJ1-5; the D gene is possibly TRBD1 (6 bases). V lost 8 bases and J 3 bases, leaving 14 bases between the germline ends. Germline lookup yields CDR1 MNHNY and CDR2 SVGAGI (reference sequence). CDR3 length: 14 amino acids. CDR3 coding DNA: TGTGCCAGCGGCGGACAGCGCCACAATCAGCCCCAGCATTTT. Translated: CASGGQRHNQPQHF.